This T cell receptor (beta chain) stems from a study of blood T cell repertoires in COVID-19. The protocol was immunoSEQ multiplex PCR, while the TCRdb copy is restricted to in-frame clones and leaves out a portion. Counted here are about 80,000 clones, around 83% occurring once; the ten biggest clones make up around 9.7%. Sample: peripheral blood. This clonotype originated in a human donor in a cohort sampled during active COVID-19.

CDR3 sequence (DNA): TGCAGCGTTCGCTCCGAAAGCGGGAGCTCCTACAATGAGCAGTTCTTC. It yields the protein CSVRSESGSSYNEQFF. This chain uses TRBV29-1 with TRBJ2-1; TRBD2 matches 8 bases. The CDR3 extends over 16 amino acids. Germline CDR1 is SQVTM and CDR2 is ANQGSEA. Unmatched junction bases numbered 9, after V lost 5 bases and J lost 0 bases.